This entry features one T cell receptor beta chain sequence. This entry is derived from a study of blood T cell repertoires in COVID-19. CDR3 length: 16 residues. From germline, CDR1 is SGDLS and CDR2 YYNGEE. V was pared by 7 bases and J by 3 bases, with 10 bases of the junction left unmatched. Profiling relied on immunoSEQ multiplex PCR, and the TCRdb table lists in-frame clones only, not all of them. The sample holds hundreds of thousands of clones, approximately 81% seen once. This sequence joins TRBV9 and TRBJ2-7, with 13 bases lining up with TRBD2. The sequenced sample was PBMCs or T cells enriched from blood (not recorded which). This clonotype was obtained from a woman in her twenties or thirties who had been exposed to COVID-19. For the CDR3, the DNA is TGTGCCAGCGATACCGGGACTAGCGGGATAAACTACGAGCAGTACTTC. Translation gives CASDTGTSGINYEQYF.